Below, 18 T cell receptor beta chains from the same sample are listed, as sequenced in a study of blood T cell repertoires in COVID-19. The assay was immunoSEQ multiplex PCR, and TCRdb's table has in-frame clones only and misses some. Here the sample spans under 350,000 clones, around four fifths being singletons. The sequencing sample was made of peripheral blood. These receptors all stem from a man in his 60s who had recovered from COVID-19.

The J gene is TRBJ1-2, the V gene TRBV2, with a tentative D call TRBD1 (6 bases). Per germline, CDR1 SNHLY and CDR2 FYNNEI. V lost 1 base and J lost 2, with 20 bases in between. The CDR3 loop spans 18 amino acids. The CDR3 coding sequence is TGTGCCAGCAGTGAAGACAGGGTAGCGCGGTTCGGGAACTATGGCTACACCTTC. Translation gives CASSEDRVARFGNYGYTF.

This clone was seen a few times. Written as DNA, the CDR3 is TGTGCCAGTAGGAAGGGCCTTGGACTAGCTGGGACCCAGTACTTC. This encodes CASRKGLGLAGTQYF. J is TRBJ2-5 and V is TRBV19; TRBD2 matches at 8 bases. CDR1 is LNHDA and CDR2 is SQIVND in the germline V gene (reference sequence). The ends lost 6 bases at V and 7 bases at J; junction bases unmatched: 13. CDR3 length: 15 amino acids.

The J gene is TRBJ2-5, the V gene TRBV10-2, with D unclear. The CDR3 has 15 residues. Trimming took 2 bases from V and 5 from J, leaving 15 bases between them. Germline CDR1 is WSHSY and CDR2 is SAAADI. The CDR3 nucleotides read TGCGCCAGCAGTGAGACCGCCCGGTTAAAGGAGACCCAGTACTTC. This sequence encodes CASSETARLKETQYF.

V usage is TRBV6-4 and J usage is TRBJ2-1, with D possibly matching TRBD2 (6 bases). Trimming stripped 0 bases from V and 6 bases from J, with 12 bases between. Germline V gives CDR1 MRHNA, CDR2 SNTAGT. CDR3 length: 15 amino acids. Here the CDR3 reads CASSDSSLAINEQFF. The CDR3 DNA reads as TGTGCCAGCAGTGACTCCAGCCTAGCGATCAATGAGCAGTTCTTC.

CDR3: CARGGWPEMTEYGYTF. The CDR3 DNA is TGCGCCCGAGGGGGATGGCCCGAAATGACAGAGTATGGCTACACCTTC. The chain recombines TRBV23-1 with TRBJ1-2; the D gene is possibly TRBD1 (6 bases). TRBV23-1 is assigned to the ORF class and has an uncertain function. Trimming stripped 11 bases from V and 5 bases from J, with 27 bases between. The CDR3 totals 16 residues.

The chain links TRBV30 to TRBJ1-2; weak D call: TRBD1 (6 bases). CDR1 is GTSNPN, CDR2 SVGIG, per germline (reference sequence). The CDR3 runs 12 residues. V gave up 2 bases and J gave up 6 bases, with 10 bases separating them. The CDR3 bases are TGTGCCTGGAGTCATCAGGGGAATGGCTACACCTTC. Its translation is CAWSHQGNGYTF.

The CDR3 loop reads CASSRGQGNEQYF. DNA for the CDR3: TGTGCCAGCTCGCGAGGACAGGGAAACGAGCAGTACTTC. The rearrangement uses TRBV18 and TRBJ2-7; 8 bases fit TRBD1. The V gene end was trimmed by 6 bases and the J gene end by 5 bases; junction bases not matched to a gene: 6. Germline-derived CDR1 and CDR2 are KGHSH and LQKENI. The CDR3 is made up of 13 amino acids.

The rearrangement joins TRBV2 to TRBJ2-3; the D is unclear. V was pared by 5 bases and J by 0 bases, with 9 bases between. There are 14 residues in the CDR3. Germline V gene data show CDR1 as SNHLY and CDR2 as FYNNEI. In DNA form, the CDR3 reads TGTGCCAGCAGTCAGGCAAAGAGCACAGATACGCAGTATTTT. Translated: CASSQAKSTDTQYF.

This clone occurred a few times. The J gene is TRBJ2-7, the V gene TRBV19; TRBD1 matches 9 bases. Per the germline V gene, CDR1 is LNHDA and CDR2 is SQIVND (reference sequence). The trim removed 7 bases at V and 7 bases at J, leaving 17 bases unmatched. The CDR3 spans 16 residues. DNA for the CDR3: TGTGCCAGTACCCTAGGAAGGGGACAGGGCCTTGATGAGCAGTACTTC. Its translation is CASTLGRGQGLDEQYF.

In its sample, this clone was seen once. This rearrangement joins TRBV6-5 to TRBJ2-2; D unclear. The CDR3 runs 12 residues. Germline CDR1 reads MNHEY; CDR2 reads SVGAGI. CDR3 in DNA: TGTGTGGTGGAGTCGTACACCGGGGAGCTGTTTTTT. The encoded protein is CVVESYTGELFF.

The J gene is TRBJ1-1, the V gene TRBV20-1; possible D gene TRBD1, 6 bases. Germline loops: CDR1 DFQATT, CDR2 SNEGSKA (reference sequence). The V end lost 3 bases, the J end lost 4 bases, and 9 bases lay between the germline ends. The CDR3 sequence is 12 residues long. The DNA for the CDR3 is TGCAGTGCTAGTAGGGGGGGCACTGAAGCTTTCTTT. Translated, it gives CSASRGGTEAFF.

The J gene is TRBJ2-1, the V gene TRBV19; D is undetermined. The CDR3 is made up of 12 amino acids. Germline values: CDR1 LNHDA, CDR2 SQIVND (reference sequence). With 9 bases removed from V and 5 bases from J, the gap between germline ends came to 11 bases. This chain's CDR3 is CASHDTNNEQFF. The CDR3 coding sequence is TGTGCCAGCCATGACACCAACAATGAGCAGTTCTTC.

The chain carries TRBV4-1 and TRBJ1-2; a weak D match, TRBD1 (6 bases). The germline V gene encodes CDR1 MGHRA and CDR2 YSYEKL. V lost 0 bases and J 3 bases, leaving 14 bases between the germline ends. The CDR3 is 16 residues long. The CDR3 protein is CASSQELVGAYYGYTF. The CDR3 coding sequence is TGCGCCAGCAGCCAAGAGTTAGTGGGGGCTTACTATGGCTACACCTTC.

The V call is TRBV27, the J call TRBJ1-6, with D possibly matching TRBD1 (5 bases). Trimming shortened V by 0 bases and J by 8 bases, and 14 bases separated the two germline ends. This CDR3 contains 16 residues. Germline lookup yields CDR1 MNHEY and CDR2 SMNVEV (reference sequence). In DNA form, the CDR3 reads TGTGCCAGCAGTTTATCGATGGGGGGGAGGCATTCACCCCTCCACTTT. Amino acids: CASSLSMGGRHSPLHF.

The CDR3 loop is CASSSETGPLAKNIQYF. The CDR3 bases are TGTGCCAGCAGCTCAGAAACAGGACCCCTAGCCAAAAACATTCAGTACTTC. The rearrangement joins TRBV7-8 to TRBJ2-4, with D maybe TRBD1 (5 bases). Trimming shortened V by 4 bases and J by 0 bases, and 16 bases separated the two germline ends. Germline-derived CDR1 and CDR2 are SGHVS and FQNEAQ. The CDR3 totals 17 residues.

This chain links TRBV19 with TRBJ2-3, with 7 bases lining up with TRBD2. The V segment lost 4 bases and the J segment 3 bases; nucleotides outside the gene matches: 19. This CDR3 comprises 19 residues. Germline lookup yields CDR1 LNHDA and CDR2 SQIVND (reference sequence). The CDR3 here is CASSTTRGGTRGRTDTQYF. The CDR3 DNA follows: TGTGCCAGTAGTACCACACGGGGAGGTACGCGCGGGAGAACAGATACGCAGTATTTT. Drawing the rest from reference TRBV19 and TRBJ2-3, the complete variable domain is DGGITQSPKYLFRKEGQNVTLSCEQNLNHDAMYWYRQDPGQGLRLIYYSQIVNDFQKGDIAEGYSVSREKKESFPLTVTSAQKNPTAFYLCASSTTRGGTRGRTDTQYFGPGTRLTVL.

This chain links TRBV5-5 with TRBJ1-1; tentative D call: TRBD1 (6 bases). Trimming removed 4 bases at V and 1 base at J, with 11 bases between. There are 14 residues in the CDR3. The germline V gene has CDR1 SGHKS and CDR2 YYEKEE (reference sequence). CDR3 protein: CASSRDTGNTEAFF. The CDR3 nucleotides read TGTGCCAGCAGCCGGGACACAGGGAACACTGAAGCTTTCTTT.

This chain joins TRBV5-4 and TRBJ1-2; D ambiguous. The CDR3 contains 12 residues. Trimming stripped 4 bases from V and 4 bases from J, with 8 bases between. Germline V gives CDR1 SGHNT, CDR2 YYREEE (reference sequence). The DNA for the CDR3 is TGTGCCAGCAGCGTATCCCGCTATGGCTACACCTTC. Translating it yields CASSVSRYGYTF. Using reference TRBV5-4 and TRBJ1-2 for the parts outside the CDR3, the full variable domain is ETGVTQSPTHLIKTRGQQVTLRCSSQSGHNTVSWYQQALGQGPQFIFQYYREEENGRGNFPPRFSGLQFPNYSSELNVNALELDDSALYLCASSVSRYGYTFGSGTRLTVV.